These T cell receptor beta chains were read from a single sample in a study of blood T cells in healthy people across ages. Each CDR3 protein is one row after TCRdb ran MiXCR on the 5' RACE reads. The profile shows around 900,000 distinct CDR3 sequences, roughly 50% of them singletons. The sequenced sample was blood. The receptors were gathered from a woman aged 60-75 years in good health. Each CDR3 is given with its conserved first and last residue. The D gene is left open where the match is weak.

v_call	d_call	j_call	cdr3_aa
TRBV15	-	TRBJ2-1	CATSRDLAVQFF
TRBV28	TRBD1	TRBJ1-5	CASRNQGAVEPQHF
TRBV5-5	TRBD2	TRBJ2-7	CASRAPGGTYEQYF
TRBV14	-	TRBJ1-2	CASSPAGTGYGYTF
TRBV28	TRBD1	TRBJ2-3	CASSPYLTGLRDTQYF
TRBV5-5	-	TRBJ2-1	CASSPDRSQYNEQFF
TRBV2	TRBD1	TRBJ2-5	CASRNLDREYQETQYF
TRBV18	-	TRBJ2-3	CTSSPLTAQRTDTQYF
TRBV28	TRBD2	TRBJ2-7	CASSAPWEGSGYEQYF
TRBV3-1	-	-	CASSQAGTIGTQYF
TRBV3-1	-	TRBJ2-5	CASSQGTGLWETQYF
TRBV10-3	-	TRBJ2-5	CAIRGQTETQYF
TRBV28	TRBD1	TRBJ1-5	CASRGQGFGNQPQHF
TRBV7-9	-	TRBJ2-5	CASSLKAAKETQYF
TRBV7-9	-	TRBJ2-1	CASSFLAVYNEQFF
TRBV3-1	-	TRBJ2-7	CASSQVVGIYEQYF
TRBV27	TRBD2	TRBJ2-3	CASSRTSGIPDTQYF
TRBV15	TRBD1	TRBJ2-3	CATSRQRTGSVTDTQYF
TRBV11-2	-	TRBJ2-5	CASSLLGWEETQYF
TRBV7-3	TRBD1	-	CASSLMGGQGHEQYF
TRBV7-9	TRBD2	TRBJ2-3	CASSSWGTRSIGGTDTQYF
TRBV3-1	-	TRBJ2-7	CASSQDRVGAYEQYF
TRBV3-1	TRBD1	TRBJ2-7	CASSQDLGQGFTTYEQYF
TRBV3-1	-	-	CASSQDLDITRETQYF
TRBV7-2	-	TRBJ2-5	CASSIWTTQETQYF
TRBV4-3	TRBD1	TRBJ1-4	CASSQSGTGVGSWEKLFF
TRBV18	-	TRBJ2-4	CASSPGADSKNIQYF
TRBV5-1	TRBD1	TRBJ1-2	CASSRDRMYGYTF